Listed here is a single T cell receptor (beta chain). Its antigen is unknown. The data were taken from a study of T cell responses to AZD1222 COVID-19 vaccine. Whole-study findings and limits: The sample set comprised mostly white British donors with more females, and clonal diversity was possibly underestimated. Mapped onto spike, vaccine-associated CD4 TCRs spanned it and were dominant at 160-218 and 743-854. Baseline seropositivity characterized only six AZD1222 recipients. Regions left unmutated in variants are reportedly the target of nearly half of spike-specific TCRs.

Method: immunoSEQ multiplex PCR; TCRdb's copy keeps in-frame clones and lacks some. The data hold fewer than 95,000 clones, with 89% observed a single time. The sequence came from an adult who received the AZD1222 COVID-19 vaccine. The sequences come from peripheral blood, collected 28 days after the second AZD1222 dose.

CDR3 residues: CASSYVREGLWNEQYF. The CDR3 DNA is TGTGCCAGCAGTTACGTCCGGGAAGGGTTGTGGAACGAGCAGTACTTC. J is TRBJ2-7 and V is TRBV6-2 or TRBV6-3; D may be TRBD2 (5 bases). Trimming took 2 bases from V and 5 from J, leaving 19 bases between them. The CDR3 is 16 amino acids. The germline V gene has CDR1 MNHEY and CDR2 SVGEGT.